What follows are 3 T cell receptor beta chains derived from one specimen sequenced in a study of T-cell memory formation after mild COVID-19. TCRdb analysed the 5' RACE reads with MiXCR anew, one entry per CDR3 protein. The repertoire includes approximately 290,000 distinct CDR3 sequences, less than 20% of them detected once, and roughly 23% sits in the top ten. What was sequenced was PBMCs or a T cell subset sorted from them (not recorded which). These receptors all come from a young man who had mild COVID-19 (a few samples of this study predate the infection). Cell type and time point are not known.

The table lists this clonotype with a few counts. The chain recombines TRBV7-3 with TRBJ1-5; possible D gene TRBD1, 5 bases. CDR3 length: 16 residues. CDR1 SGHTA and CDR2 FQGTGA come from the germline V gene. V lost 5 bases to trimming and J lost 2 bases, with 16 bases between them. The CDR3 spells CASSLEQGGGNQPQHF. DNA of the CDR3: TGTGCCAGCAGCCTCGAGCAGGGAGGCGGCAATCAGCCCCAGCATTTT.

This clonotype was observed a handful of times. V is TRBV30 and J is TRBJ1-1; D not certain. V lost 3 bases, J lost 4 bases, and 9 bases lay in between. Germline-derived CDR1 and CDR2 are GTSNPN and SVGIG (reference sequence). The CDR3 loop spans 12 amino acids. In DNA form, the CDR3 reads TGTGCCTGGAGCGCAGTGGGCACTGAAGCTTTCTTT. The encoded protein is CAWSAVGTEAFF.

A few counts support this clonotype. The V gene is TRBV12-3 or TRBV12-4, the J gene TRBJ1-3; D gene unclear. This CDR3 has 16 amino acids. The V and J ends lost 7 bases and 3 bases respectively, with 19 bases between them. CDR3 DNA: TGTGCCAGCACCCCGACTTTCATTCTAAGTGGAAACACCATATATTTT. Protein product: CASTPTFILSGNTIYF.